The entry that follows covers one T cell receptor beta chain sequence. What it recognizes is unknown. These data are taken from a study of cytotoxic CD8 clonotypes in ibrutinib-treated CLL. Study context: Sequencing produced an average of about 260,000 productive templates and tens of thousands of productive rearrangements per sample. Findings of the study overall: Sampling schedules were unmatched across sustained-remission and progressing patients.

The germline V gene encodes CDR1 GTSNPN and CDR2 SVGIG (reference sequence). CDR3 length equals 14 residues. The ends were cut back, 7 bases at V and 4 bases at J, with 17 bases in the middle. Generated by immunoSEQ multiplex PCR, the TCRdb table keeps only in-frame clones and is missing some. The sample includes more than 200,000 clones, 60% to 75% of them seen just once. Sequencing was performed on PBMCs, taken after 24 months of ibrutinib treatment. This receptor was taken from a human donor with chronic lymphocytic leukemia. J is TRBJ1-5 and V is TRBV30, with D possibly matching TRBD1 (6 bases). The CDR3 DNA reads TGTGCCTTCTGGGACAACCGGGGGAATCAGCCCCAGCATTTT. The encoded protein is CAFWDNRGNQPQHF. The whole variable domain, remainder taken from reference TRBV30 and TRBJ1-5, is SQTIHQWPATLVQPVGSPLSLECTVEGTSNPNLYWYRQAAGRGLQLLFYSVGIGQISSEVPQNLSASRPQDRQFILSSKKLLLSDSGFYLCAFWDNRGNQPQHFGDGTRLSIL.